This TCR beta chain was recovered during a study of PD-1 blockade in classical Hodgkin lymphoma. On the study more broadly: Nivolumab was given intravenously to patients at 3 mg/kg every 2 weeks.

Overall study findings and caveats: Repertoire difference causes, possibly disease activity or prior therapy, remain undefined. Newly diagnosed patients were said to have less baseline TCR diversity than healthy donors did.

The time point is: cycle 4 day 1 (C4D1), after less than 7 weeks of nivolumab. All patients relapsed after autologous stem cell transplantation, and brentuximab vedotin exposure varied. Complete response, partial response or progressive disease made up the best responses. The data were produced by immunoSEQ multiplex PCR, yet TCRdb's version contains in-frame clones alone and is incomplete. Here the sample spans roughly 20,000 clones, about 80% being singletons. Germline CDR1 SNHLY, CDR2 FYNNEI. Trimming took 3 bases from V and 0 from J, leaving 3 bases between them. This CDR3 region has 13 residues. Remarks on this clone: Antigen unknown.

The genes are TRBV2 and TRBJ1-3, with D unclear. The source is a human donor with classical Hodgkin lymphoma. This sample comprised peripheral blood mononuclear cells (PBMCs), obtained before the fourth cycle of nivolumab. Written as DNA, the CDR3 is TGTGCCAGCAGTGAGATCTCTGGAAACACCATATATTTT. Protein product: CASSEISGNTIYF.